This entry is about one T cell receptor (beta chain). Its antigen is unidentified. After removal of 2 bases from V and 8 bases from J, the junction contained 12 bases not matched to a gene. This CDR3 is 16 amino acids long. Germline-derived CDR1 and CDR2 are GTSNPN and SVGIG (reference sequence). These data belong to a study of post-analysis software for immune sequencing data. Study-wide background: Patients with relapsing-remitting, secondary progressive and progressive-relapsing multiple sclerosis courses were all represented.

Findings of the study overall: In patients, a few TRBV segments were more frequent than in controls, with TRBV5-6, TRBV5-1 and TRBV20-1 among them. Multiple sclerosis patients had significantly lower normalized Chao1 diversity than controls. Analysis by F measure revealed that same-batch samples clustered strongly together.

Prepared TCR beta cDNA libraries contained unique molecular identifiers. From the PCR reads, TCRdb called clonotypes with MiXCR, one entry per CDR3 protein. Among roughly 620,000 distinct CDR3 sequences, 44% were seen once, and the ten largest hold approximately 1.7%. The material sequenced was blood. The clonotype comes from a girl under 18 with multiple sclerosis. J is TRBJ2-1 and V is TRBV30; TRBD1 agrees at 10 bases. CDR3 in amino acids: CAWSLLRQGAKDEQFF. CDR3 in DNA: TGTGCCTGGAGTCTACTAAGACAGGGGGCTAAAGATGAGCAGTTCTTC.